Below are 7 T cell receptor beta chains sequenced from a single sample in a study of tumor-infiltrating lymphocytes in primary liver carcinoma. Bulk tissue was left unsorted, and RNA and DNA were co-extracted from roughly 20-30 mg of it. TCR beta cDNA was made from 450 to 550 ng total RNA with a constant-region primer. A slightly modified ARM-PCR protocol with three nested multiplex PCR rounds produced these TCR beta libraries. It was with TRBV1-TRBV30 forward primers and a C-beta reverse primer that the first two PCR rounds were run, at around 9 cycles each. TCRdb processed the multiplex PCR reads anew with MiXCR; each CDR3 protein has one entry. This sample has about 64,000 distinct CDR3 sequences, with over 60% found just once. The sequencing sample was made of liver tumor tissue from sampling region 4. Subset meaning: tumor region T4, right-lateral pole. The receptors were gathered from a man in his forties with primary liver carcinoma and hepatitis B virus infection.

A remark on this clonotype: This may come from a read error, since a much larger clone is one base off. This chain uses TRBV29-1 with TRBJ2-2; no clear D. In germline, CDR1 is SQVTM, CDR2 ANQGSEA. The CDR3 consists of 12 residues. The CDR3 region is CSVEANTRELFF. In DNA, the CDR3 is TGCAGCGTTGAAGCGAACACCCGGGAGCTGTTTTTT.

This clonotype was observed many times. The chain joins TRBV7-9 to TRBJ2-1; TRBD2 matches 10 bases. V trimming: 8 bases; J trimming: 6 bases; junction bases outside the gene matches: 4. Germline V gene sequence: CDR1 SEHNR, CDR2 FQNEAQ (reference sequence). This CDR3 has 13 amino acids. The CDR3 here is CASALAGVNEQFF. The CDR3 region has the DNA TGTGCCAGCGCCCTAGCGGGAGTCAATGAGCAGTTCTTC.

Details on this clonotype: Germline is not matched at one junction end, which may reflect a read error. The J gene is TRBJ1-2, the V gene TRBV12-3 or TRBV12-4; a possible D gene is TRBD1 (5 bases). CDR3 length: 12 amino acids. CDR3 sequence (DNA): TGTGCCAGCAGTTTAGAGGAGCGGGGCCACATCTTC. This sequence encodes CASSLEERGHIF.

This sequence joins TRBV11-2 and TRBJ2-7; perhaps TRBD1 as D (6 bases). Looked up from germline, CDR1 is SGHAT and CDR2 is FQNNGV. CDR3 length: 13 amino acids. V was cut by 7 bases and J by 4 bases, with 14 bases left in between. The CDR3: CASIFNRVYEQYF. The CDR3 DNA reads as TGTGCCAGCATCTTCAACAGGGTATACGAGCAGTACTTC.

V usage is TRBV4-2 and J usage is TRBJ2-2; 8 nucleotides match TRBD1. Germline CDR1 LGHNA, CDR2 YNFKEQ. This CDR3 contains 14 residues. The junction had 2 bases not matched to a gene; V was cut back by 7 bases and J by 1 base. The CDR3 loop reads CASIGTGNTGELFF. In nucleotides, the CDR3 is TGTGCCAGCATCGGGACAGGGAACACCGGGGAGCTGTTTTTT.

This clonotype was counted many times. The chain carries TRBV6-2 or TRBV6-3 and TRBJ2-1, with TRBD2 matching 7 bases. The CDR3 is made up of 15 amino acids. V was clipped by 6 bases and J by 2 bases; unmatched bases: 7. CDR1 and CDR2 (germline): MNHEY, SVGEGT. The CDR3 here is CASSLSSGAYNEQFF. The CDR3 DNA reads TGTGCCAGCAGCCTCTCTAGCGGAGCCTACAATGAGCAGTTCTTC.

This clonotype appeared many times. The chain is built from TRBV29-1 and TRBJ1-1; D is perhaps TRBD1 (5 bases). The CDR3 totals 14 residues. V lost 7 bases, J lost 3 bases, and 18 bases lay in between. The germline V gene has CDR1 SQVTM and CDR2 ANQGSEA. CDR3 residues: CSDRRGGEDTEAFF. CDR3 DNA sequence: TGCAGCGACCGCCGGGGGGGGGAGGACACTGAAGCTTTCTTT.